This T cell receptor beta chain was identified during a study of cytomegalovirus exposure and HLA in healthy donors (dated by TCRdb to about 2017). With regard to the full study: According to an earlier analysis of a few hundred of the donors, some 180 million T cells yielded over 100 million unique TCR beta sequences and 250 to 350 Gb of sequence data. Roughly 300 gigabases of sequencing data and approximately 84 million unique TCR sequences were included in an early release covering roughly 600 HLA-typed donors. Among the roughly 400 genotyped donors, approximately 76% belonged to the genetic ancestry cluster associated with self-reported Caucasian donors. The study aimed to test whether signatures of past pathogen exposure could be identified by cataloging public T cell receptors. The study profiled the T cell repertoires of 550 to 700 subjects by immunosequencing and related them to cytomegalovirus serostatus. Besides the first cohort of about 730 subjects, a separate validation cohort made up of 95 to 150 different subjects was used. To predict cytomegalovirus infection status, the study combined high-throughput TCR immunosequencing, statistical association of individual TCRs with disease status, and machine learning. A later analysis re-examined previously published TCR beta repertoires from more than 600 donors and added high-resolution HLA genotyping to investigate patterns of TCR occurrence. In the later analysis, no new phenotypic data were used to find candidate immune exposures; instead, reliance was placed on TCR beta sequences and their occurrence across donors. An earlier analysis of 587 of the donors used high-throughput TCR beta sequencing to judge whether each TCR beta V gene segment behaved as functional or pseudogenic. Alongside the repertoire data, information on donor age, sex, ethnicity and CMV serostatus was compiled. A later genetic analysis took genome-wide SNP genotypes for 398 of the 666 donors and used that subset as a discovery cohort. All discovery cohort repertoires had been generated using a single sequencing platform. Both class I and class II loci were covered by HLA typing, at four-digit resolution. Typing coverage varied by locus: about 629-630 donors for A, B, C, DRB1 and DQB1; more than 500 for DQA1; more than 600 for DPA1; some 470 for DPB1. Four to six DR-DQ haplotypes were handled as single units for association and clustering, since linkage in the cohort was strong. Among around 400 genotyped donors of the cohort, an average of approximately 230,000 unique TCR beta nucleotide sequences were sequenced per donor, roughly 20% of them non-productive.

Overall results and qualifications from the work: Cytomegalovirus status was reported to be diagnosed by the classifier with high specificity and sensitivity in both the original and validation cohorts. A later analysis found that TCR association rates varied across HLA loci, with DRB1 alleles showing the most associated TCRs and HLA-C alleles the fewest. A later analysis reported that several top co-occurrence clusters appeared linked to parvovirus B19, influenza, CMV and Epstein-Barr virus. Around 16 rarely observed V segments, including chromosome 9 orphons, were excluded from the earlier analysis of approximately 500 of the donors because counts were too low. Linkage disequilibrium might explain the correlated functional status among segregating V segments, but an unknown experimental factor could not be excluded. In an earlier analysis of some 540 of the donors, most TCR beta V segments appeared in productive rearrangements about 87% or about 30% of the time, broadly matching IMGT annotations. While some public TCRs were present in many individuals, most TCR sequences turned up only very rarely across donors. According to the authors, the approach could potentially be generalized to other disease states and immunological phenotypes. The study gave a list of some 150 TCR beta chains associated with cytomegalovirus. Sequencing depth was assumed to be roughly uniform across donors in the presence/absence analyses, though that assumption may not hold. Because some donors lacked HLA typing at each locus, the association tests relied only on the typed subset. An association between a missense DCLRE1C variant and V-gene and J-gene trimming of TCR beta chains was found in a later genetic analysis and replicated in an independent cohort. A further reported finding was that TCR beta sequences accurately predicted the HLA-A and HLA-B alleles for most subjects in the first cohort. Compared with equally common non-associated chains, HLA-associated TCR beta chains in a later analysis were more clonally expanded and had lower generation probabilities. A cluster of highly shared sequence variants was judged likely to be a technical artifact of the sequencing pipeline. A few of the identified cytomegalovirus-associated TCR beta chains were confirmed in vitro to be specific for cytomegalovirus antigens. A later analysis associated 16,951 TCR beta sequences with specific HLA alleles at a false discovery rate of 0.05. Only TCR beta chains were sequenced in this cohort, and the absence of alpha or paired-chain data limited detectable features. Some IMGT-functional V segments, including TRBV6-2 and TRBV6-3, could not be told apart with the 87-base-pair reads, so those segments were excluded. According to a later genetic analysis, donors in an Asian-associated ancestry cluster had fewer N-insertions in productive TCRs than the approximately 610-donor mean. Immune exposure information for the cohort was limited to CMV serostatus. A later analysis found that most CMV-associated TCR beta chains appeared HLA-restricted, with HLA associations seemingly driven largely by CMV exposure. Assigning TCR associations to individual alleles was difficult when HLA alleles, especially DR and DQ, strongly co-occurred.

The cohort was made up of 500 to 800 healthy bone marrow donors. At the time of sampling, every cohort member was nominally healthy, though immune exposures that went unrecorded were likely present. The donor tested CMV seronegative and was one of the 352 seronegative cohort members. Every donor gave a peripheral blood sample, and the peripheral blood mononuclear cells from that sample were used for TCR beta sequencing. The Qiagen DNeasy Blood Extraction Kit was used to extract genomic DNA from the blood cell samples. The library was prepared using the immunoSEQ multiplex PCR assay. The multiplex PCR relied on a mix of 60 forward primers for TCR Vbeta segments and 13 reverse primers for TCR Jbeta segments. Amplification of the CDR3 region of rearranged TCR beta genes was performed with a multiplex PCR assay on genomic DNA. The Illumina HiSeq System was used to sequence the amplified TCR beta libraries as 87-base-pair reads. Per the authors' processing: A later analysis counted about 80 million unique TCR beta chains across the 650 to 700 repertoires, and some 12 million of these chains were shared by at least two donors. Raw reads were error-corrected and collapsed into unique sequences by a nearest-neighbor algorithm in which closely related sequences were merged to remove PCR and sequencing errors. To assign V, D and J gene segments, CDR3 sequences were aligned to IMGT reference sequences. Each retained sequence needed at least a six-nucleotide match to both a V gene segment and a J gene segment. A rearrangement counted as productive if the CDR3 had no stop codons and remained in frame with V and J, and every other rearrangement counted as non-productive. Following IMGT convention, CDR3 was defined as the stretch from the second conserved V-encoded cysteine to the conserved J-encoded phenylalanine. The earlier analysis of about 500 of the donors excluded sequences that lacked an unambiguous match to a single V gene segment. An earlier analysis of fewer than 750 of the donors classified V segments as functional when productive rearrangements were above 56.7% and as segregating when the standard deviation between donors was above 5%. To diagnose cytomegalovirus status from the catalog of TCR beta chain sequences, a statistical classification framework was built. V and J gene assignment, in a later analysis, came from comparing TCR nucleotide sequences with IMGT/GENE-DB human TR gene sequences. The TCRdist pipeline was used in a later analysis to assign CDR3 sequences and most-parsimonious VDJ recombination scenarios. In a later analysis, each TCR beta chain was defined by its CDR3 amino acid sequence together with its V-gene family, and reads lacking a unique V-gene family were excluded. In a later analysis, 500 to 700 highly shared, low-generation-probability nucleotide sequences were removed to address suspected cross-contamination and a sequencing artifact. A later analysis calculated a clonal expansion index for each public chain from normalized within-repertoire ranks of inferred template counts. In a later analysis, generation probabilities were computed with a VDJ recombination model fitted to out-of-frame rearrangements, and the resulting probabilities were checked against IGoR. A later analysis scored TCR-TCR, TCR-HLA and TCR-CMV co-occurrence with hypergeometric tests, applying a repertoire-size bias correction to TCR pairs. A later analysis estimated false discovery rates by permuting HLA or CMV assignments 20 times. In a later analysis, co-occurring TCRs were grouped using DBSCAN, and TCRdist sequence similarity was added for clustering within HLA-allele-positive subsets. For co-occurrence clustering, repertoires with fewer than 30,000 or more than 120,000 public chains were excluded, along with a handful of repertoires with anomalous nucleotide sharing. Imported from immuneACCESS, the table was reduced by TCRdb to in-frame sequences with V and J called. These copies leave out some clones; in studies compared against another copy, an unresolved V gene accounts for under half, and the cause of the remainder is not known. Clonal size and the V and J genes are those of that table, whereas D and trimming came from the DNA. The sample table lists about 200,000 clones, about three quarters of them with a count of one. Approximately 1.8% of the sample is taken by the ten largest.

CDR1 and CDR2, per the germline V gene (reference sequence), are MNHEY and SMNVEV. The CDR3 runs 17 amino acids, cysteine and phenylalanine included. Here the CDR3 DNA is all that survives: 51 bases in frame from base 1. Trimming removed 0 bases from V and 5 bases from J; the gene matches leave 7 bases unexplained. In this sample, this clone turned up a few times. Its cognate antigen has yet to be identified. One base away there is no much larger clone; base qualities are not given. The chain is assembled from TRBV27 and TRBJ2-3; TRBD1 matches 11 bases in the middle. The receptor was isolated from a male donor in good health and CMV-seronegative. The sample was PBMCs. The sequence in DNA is TGTGCCAGCAGTTTATCGAAATGGGACAGGGGGTTAGATACGCAGTATTTT. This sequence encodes CASSLSKWDRGLDTQYF.